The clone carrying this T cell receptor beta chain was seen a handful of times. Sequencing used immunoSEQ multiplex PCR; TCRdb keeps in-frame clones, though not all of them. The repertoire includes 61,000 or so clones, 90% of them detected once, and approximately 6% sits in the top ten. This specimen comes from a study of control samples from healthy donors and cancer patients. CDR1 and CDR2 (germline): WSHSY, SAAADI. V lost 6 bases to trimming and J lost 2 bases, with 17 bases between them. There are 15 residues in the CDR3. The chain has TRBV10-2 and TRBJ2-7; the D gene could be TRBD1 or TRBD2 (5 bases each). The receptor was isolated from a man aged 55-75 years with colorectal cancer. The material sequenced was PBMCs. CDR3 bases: TGCGCCAGCAGCCTAGCTGGGCAGGGAACCTACGAGCAGTACTTC. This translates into CASSLAGQGTYEQYF.